The present entry profiles one TCR beta chain with its context. This specimen comes from a study of T cell clonotyping in hematopoietic cell transplantation. Here immunoSEQ multiplex PCR was the method, and the copy in TCRdb shows in-frame clones only, minus some. The data show over 25,000 clones, 90% to 96% seen once. The CDR3 loop spans 12 amino acids. Looked up from germline, CDR1 is MNHEY and CDR2 is SVGAGI. The ends lost 9 bases at V and 3 bases at J; junction bases unmatched: 5. The sample was peripheral blood mononuclear cells. The clonotype was recovered from a man aged 50 or older in good health. Some clones in this sample may be carry-over from other donors' samples. The chain links TRBV6-5 to TRBJ2-7; 7 nucleotides line up with TRBD1. CDR3 bases: TGTGCCAGTCGGGACAGCTACTACGAGCAGTACTTC. Translation: CASRDSYYEQYF.